The 27 T cell receptor beta chains below were found in one sample sequenced in a study of STAT3 mutations in large granular lymphocyte leukemia. Study observations and caveats: At least one immunodominant TCR beta clonotype appeared in every T-cell large granular lymphocyte leukemia patient.

No antigen has been assigned to these receptors. Some clones are missing from TCRdb's copy, which holds only in-frame ones; the method was immunoSEQ multiplex PCR. The data contain under 10,000 clones, approximately 88% of them singletons. Sequencing used peripheral blood mononuclear cells. The receptors come from a man older than 75 with T-cell large granular lymphocyte leukemia. Some clones in this sample may be carry-over from other donors' samples.

The chain links TRBV5-1 to TRBJ2-1; maybe TRBD2 (6 bases). From germline, CDR1 is SGHRS and CDR2 YFSETQ. Trimming took off 4 bases at V and 7 bases at J, with 9 bases between the two ends. The CDR3 sequence is 12 residues long. The CDR3 nucleotides are TGCGCCAGCAGCCCCGGGGGAAATGAGCAGTTCTTC. Translated: CASSPGGNEQFF.

J is TRBJ1-2 and V is TRBV10-3; weak D call: TRBD1 (6 bases). The CDR3 contains 14 residues. V was pared by 8 bases and J by 2 bases, with 15 bases between. Per the germline V gene, CDR1 is ENHRY and CDR2 is SYGVKD. The CDR3, as DNA: TGTGCCATCGCCCGGGACAAGGAAAACTATGGCTACACCTTC. As protein: CAIARDKENYGYTF.

This clone was counted only a few times. The chain combines TRBV6-6 with TRBJ2-2; possible D gene TRBD2, 5 bases. Germline V lookup: CDR1 MNHNY, CDR2 SVGAGI (reference sequence). This CDR3 has 15 amino acids. Trimming pared 2 bases from V and 0 bases from J, leaving 7 bases between. The CDR3 sequence: CASSYRGPNTGELFF. CDR3 nucleotides: TGTGCCAGCAGTTACCGGGGTCCGAACACCGGGGAGCTGTTTTTT.

J is TRBJ2-7 and V is TRBV7-6, with TRBD2 matching over 8 bases. The germline gives CDR1 SGHVS, CDR2 FNYEAQ. CDR3 size: 15 residues. V was clipped by 5 bases and J by 2 bases; unmatched bases: 8. CDR3 loop: CASSLRGGDTYEQYF. The CDR3 DNA is TGTGCCAGCAGCCTTCGGGGGGGGGATACCTACGAGCAGTACTTC.

The chain has TRBV19 and TRBJ1-4; TRBD1 matches 9 bases. Germline CDR1 is LNHDA and CDR2 is SQIVND (reference sequence). The CDR3 is made up of 14 amino acids. V shed 3 bases and J 6 bases; nucleotides not matched to a gene: 2. CDR3: CASSITGGYEKLFF. The CDR3 nucleotides read TGTGCCAGTAGTATTACAGGGGGCTATGAAAAACTGTTTTTT.

The chain joins TRBV7-8 to TRBJ1-5, with 7 bases identical to TRBD1. The CDR3 is 17 amino acids. V was pared by 5 bases and J by 0 bases, with 10 bases of the junction left unmatched. Germline CDR1 SGHVS, CDR2 FQNEAQ. The CDR3 sequence: CASSRGTATPSNQPQHF. As DNA, the CDR3 is TGTGCCAGCAGCAGAGGGACAGCTACCCCTAGCAATCAGCCCCAGCATTTT.

V is TRBV6-6 and J is TRBJ2-2, with D perhaps matching TRBD2 (6 bases). Trimming removed 7 bases at V and 4 bases at J, with 13 bases between. The CDR3 extends over 14 amino acids. In germline, CDR1 is MNHNY, CDR2 SVGAGI (reference sequence). CDR3 protein: CASNPQGGTGELFF. The CDR3, as DNA: TGTGCCAGCAATCCTCAGGGAGGCACCGGGGAGCTGTTTTTT.

This clone has just a few counts. The chain carries TRBV27 and TRBJ1-6; no clear D. In germline, CDR1 is MNHEY, CDR2 SMNVEV (reference sequence). The CDR3 loop spans 14 amino acids. With 2 bases removed from V and 5 bases from J, the gap between germline ends came to 7 bases. The CDR3 loop is CASSLETNNSPLHF. Here the CDR3 DNA reads TGTGCCAGCAGTTTAGAGACTAATAATTCACCCCTCCACTTT.

J is TRBJ2-3 and V is TRBV11-1; D could derive from TRBD1 or TRBD2 (5 bases each). V lost 1 base and J lost 2, with 10 bases in between. CDR3 length: 15 amino acids. In germline, CDR1 is SGHAT, CDR2 FQDESV (reference sequence). This CDR3 is CASSLGGAFTDTQYF. The DNA for the CDR3 is TGTGCCAGCAGCTTAGGAGGGGCCTTCACAGATACGCAGTATTTT.

This sequence joins TRBV7-9 and TRBJ2-7; D remains unclear. This CDR3 is built from 12 residues. Germline CDR1 and CDR2: SEHNR and FQNEAQ (reference sequence). V was pared by 2 bases and J by 3 bases, with 5 bases between. In DNA, the CDR3 is TGTGCCAGCAGCTTAATGGACTACGAGCAGTACTTC. This codes for CASSLMDYEQYF. Together with reference TRBV7-9 and TRBJ2-7, the CDR3 gives the full variable domain: DTGVSQNPRHKITKRGQNVTFRCDPISEHNRLYWYRQTLGQGPEFLTYFQNEAQLEKSRLLSDRFSAERPKGSFSTLEIQRTEQGDSAMYLCASSLMDYEQYFGPGTRLTVT.

This chain uses TRBV30 with TRBJ2-1; 15 bases are shared with TRBD2. The CDR3 runs 15 residues. Trimming removed 2 bases from V and 14 bases from J; junction bases left unmatched: 10. Germline loops: CDR1 GTSNPN, CDR2 SVGIG (reference sequence). CDR3 protein: CAWSPMGLAGGWEFF. CDR3 sequence (DNA): TGTGCCTGGAGTCCCATGGGACTAGCGGGGGGTTGGGAGTTCTTC.

This clone appeared once. V gene TRBV6-5 combines with J gene TRBJ2-1; D is uncertain. Germline loops: CDR1 MNHEY, CDR2 SVGAGI. Between the trimmed V and J ends, which lost 2 bases and 6 bases, there was a span of 8 bases. CDR3 length equals 13 residues. The CDR3 reads CASSYNFFNEQFF. DNA of the CDR3: TGTGCCAGCAGTTACAATTTTTTCAATGAGCAGTTCTTC.

The rearrangement links TRBV5-8 to TRBJ2-5; D possibly uses TRBD1 or TRBD2 (5 bases each). V shed 3 bases and J shed 5 bases, with 17 bases lying between them. The CDR3 runs to 15 residues. Germline V lookup: CDR1 SGHTS, CDR2 YDEGEE. CDR3 in amino acids: CASSSTVGDLETQYF. The CDR3 nucleotides are TGTGCCAGCAGCTCGACTGTGGGGGACCTGGAGACCCAGTACTTC.

This rearrangement joins TRBV6-5 to TRBJ1-3; TRBD1 matches 7 bases. V lost 5 bases and J lost 3; bases outside the gene matches: 4. CDR1 MNHEY and CDR2 SVGAGI come from the germline V gene. This CDR3 comprises 14 residues. The CDR3 DNA is TGTGCCAGCAGTAACTACAGGGGTGGAAACACCATATATTTT. Protein product: CASSNYRGGNTIYF.

This chain joins TRBV18 and TRBJ2-1; 9 nucleotides match TRBD2. V was pared by 4 bases and J by 3 bases, with 4 bases of the junction left unmatched. This CDR3 has 15 amino acids. Per germline, CDR1 KGHSH and CDR2 LQKENI. The CDR3 sequence: CASSHGGGVYNEQFF. CDR3 nucleotide sequence: TGTGCCAGCTCACACGGCGGGGGGGTCTACAATGAGCAGTTCTTC.

This chain joins TRBV11-2 and TRBJ1-5; 9 positions agree with TRBD1. The junction had 6 bases not matched to a gene; V was cut back by 5 bases and J by 4 bases. Germline V gene lookup returns CDR1 SGHAT and CDR2 FQNNGV. The CDR3 spans 15 residues. CDR3 in DNA: TGTGCCAGCAGCCAAGGGACAGGGAAGAATCAGCCCCAGCATTTT. Translation: CASSQGTGKNQPQHF.

The chain links TRBV14 to TRBJ2-4; 7 bases match TRBD1. This CDR3 has 14 residues. V shed 1 base and J 6 bases; nucleotides not matched to a gene: 3. Germline CDR1 reads SGHDN; CDR2 reads FVKESK. CDR3: CASSQGTGGNIQYF. In nucleotides, the CDR3 is TGTGCCAGCAGCCAAGGGACAGGTGGAAACATTCAGTACTTC.

V gene TRBV29-1 combines with J gene TRBJ1-1; 10 positions agree with TRBD1. Germline V lookup: CDR1 SQVTM, CDR2 ANQGSEA. Trimming at V came to 4 bases and at J to 6 bases, leaving 11 bases not matched to a gene. This CDR3 spans 15 amino acids. As DNA, the CDR3 is TGCAGCGTTGCCGAGACAGGGGGCTTTGGCGCTGAAGCTTTCTTT. Residues: CSVAETGGFGAEAFF.

In DNA form, the CDR3 reads TGTGCCAGCAGTCCACGAAACCCAACAGGGGTCAAACTGTTTTTT. Translating it yields CASSPRNPTGVKLFF. This chain links TRBV28 with TRBJ1-4; 7 bases match TRBD1. CDR1 is MDHEN and CDR2 is SYDVKM in the germline V gene. Losses at the gene ends were 5 bases for V and 11 bases for J; bases not matched to a gene: 14. CDR3 length: 15 residues. Variable domain in full (rest from reference TRBV28 and TRBJ1-4): DVKVTQSSRYLVKRTGEKVFLECVQDMDHENMFWYRQDPGLGLRLIYFSYDVKMKEKGDIPEGYSVSREKKERFSLILESASTNQTSMYLCASSPRNPTGVKLFFGSGTQLSVL.

The chain has TRBV7-9 and TRBJ1-4; 11 positions agree with TRBD1. Trimming took 5 bases from V and 5 from J; bases not matched to a gene: 4. Germline CDR1 is SEHNR and CDR2 is FQNEAQ (reference sequence). The CDR3 has 15 amino acids. The chain's CDR3 is CASSEDRGLNEKLFF. The CDR3 nucleotides are TGTGCCAGCAGCGAGGACAGGGGGCTAAATGAAAAACTGTTTTTT. The full variable domain, in which reference TRBV7-9 and TRBJ1-4 provide the parts outside the CDR3, is DTGVSQNPRHKITKRGQNVTFRCDPISEHNRLYWYRQTLGQGPEFLTYFQNEAQLEKSRLLSDRFSAERPKGSFSTLEIQRTEQGDSAMYLCASSEDRGLNEKLFFGSGTQLSVL.

This clone occurred once. The rearrangement links TRBV7-2 to TRBJ2-6, with unresolved D. The CDR3 covers 15 residues. V was cut by 1 base and J by 6 bases, with 10 bases left in between. Germline loops: CDR1 SGHTA, CDR2 FQGNSA. The chain's CDR3 is CASSLEGRAANVLTF. The CDR3 bases are TGTGCCAGCAGCTTAGAAGGGCGTGCGGCCAACGTCCTGACTTTC.

DNA for the CDR3: TGTGCCAGCAGTTACGGACAGGTTAATGAGCAGTTCTTC. This translates into CASSYGQVNEQFF. J is TRBJ2-1 and V is TRBV6-6; 7 bases map to TRBD1. This CDR3 comprises 13 residues. Germline-derived CDR1 and CDR2 are MNHNY and SVGAGI (reference sequence). Unmatched junction bases numbered 2, after V lost 2 bases and J lost 7 bases.

The chain couples TRBV10-3 to TRBJ1-1; the D is unclear. V dropped 0 bases and J dropped 9 bases, with 11 bases sitting between them. Germline values: CDR1 ENHRY, CDR2 SYGVKD. CDR3 length: 13 amino acids. The CDR3 spells CAISESRGLQAFF. CDR3 nucleotide sequence: TGTGCCATCAGTGAGTCCCGAGGGCTCCAAGCTTTCTTT.

V gene TRBV27 combines with J gene TRBJ2-3; D may correspond to TRBD1 or TRBD2 (5 bases each). The CDR3 consists of 16 residues. V shed 3 bases and J shed 0 bases, with 13 bases lying between them. Germline V gives CDR1 MNHEY, CDR2 SMNVEV (reference sequence). CDR3 sequence reads: CASSFRGPPSTDTQYF. The DNA for the CDR3 is TGTGCCAGCAGTTTTAGGGGACCGCCGAGCACAGATACGCAGTATTTT.

This clone was counted a few times. The genes are TRBV13 and TRBJ1-5; a possible D gene is TRBD1 (5 bases). Per the germline V gene, CDR1 is PRHDT and CDR2 is FYEKMQ (reference sequence). V shed 4 bases and J shed 4 bases, with 11 bases lying between them. The CDR3 is 14 amino acids. The CDR3 spells CASSWTGGNQPQHF. CDR3 coding DNA: TGTGCCAGCAGCTGGACCGGGGGGAATCAGCCCCAGCATTTT.

V is TRBV5-6 and J is TRBJ1-4; D not certain. Germline CDR1 reads SGHDT; CDR2 reads YYEEEE. The V end was cut by 0 bases, the J end by 3 bases, with 3 bases between. The CDR3 totals 13 residues. The CDR3 nucleotides read TGTGCCAGCAGCTTGGTCGCTAATGAAAAACTGTTTTTT. It translates to CASSLVANEKLFF.

The chain combines TRBV25-1 with TRBJ2-3; D is possibly TRBD2 (7 bases). Trimming stripped 3 bases from V and 2 bases from J, with 18 bases between. This CDR3 is 17 amino acids long. In germline, CDR1 is MGHDK, CDR2 SYGVNS. CDR3 sequence: CASSEAVSGGATDTQYF. DNA for the CDR3: TGTGCCAGCAGTGAGGCTGTTTCGGGGGGCGCCACAGATACGCAGTATTTT.